This T cell receptor (delta chain) emerged from a study of γδ T cells in repeated Plasmodium falciparum infection (dated by TCRdb to 2020 to 2023). Regarding the research as a whole: The natural-infection arm enrolled Malian children exposed to intense seasonal malaria transmission and compared the Malian children with Australian children matched for age and gender. Samples from controlled-infection subjects were taken at baseline, just before selected infections, and 21 days after each infection. In the study, the shaping of the human gammadelta T cell repertoire by repeated Plasmodium falciparum infection was examined using natural infection in Mali and controlled human malaria infection. Malian gammadelta TCR repertoires were analysed cross-sectionally during no-transmission periods and longitudinally across acute febrile malaria episodes. Several malaria-naive U.S. adults underwent four controlled human malaria infections by bites from P. falciparum NF54-infected Anopheles stephensi mosquitoes over approximately 640 days. Study-wide findings and limitations: The controlled-infection cohort was small, limiting analysis of inter-individual variability in gammadelta T cell responses. The Malian cohort came from a small rural village of predominantly one ethnic group, limiting generalizability.

There are a few counts of this clone. No cognate antigen has been identified for it. This may stem from a read error, because a much larger clone lies one nucleotide away. Other nucleotide sequences from this sample produce the same CDR3. Receptor libraries were prepared by multiplex PCR. Sequencing was performed on an Illumina MiSeq. From each sorted gammadelta T cell sample, both TCR gamma (TRG) and TCR delta (TRD) chains were sequenced. In the source study's methods: The repertoire analyses drew on clonotype tree plots, the accumulated frequency of the top 20 clonotypes, and diversity index (DI) and D75 metrics. TCRdb called clones anew from the public reads via CATT; matching DNA rows were later pooled. The V and J calls and clone size come from TCRdb's table, not from the authors' own analysis. This sample comprises around 49,000 delta-chain clones, about 1.9% of them detected only once. The top ten clones comprise roughly 25% of the sample.

The source material was gamma-delta T cells from blood. The source of this sequence is a pool of human donors (malaria-infected and uninfected, not separated).

CDR3 sequence: CALGEKPLGFWVRGSALTAQLFF. The DNA sequence is as follows: TGTGCTCTTGGGGAAAAACCTCTGGGGTTCTGGGTGAGGGGTAGCGCTTTGACAGCACAACTCTTCTTT. The sequence links TRDV1 to TRDJ2, and TRDD3 may be the D gene, going by 6 matching bases. No J gene was available from TCRdb, and it was assigned here by a germline match of the DNA. V sheds 2 bases and J sheds 0 bases, leaving 31 bases between their ends. Counted from cysteine to phenylalanine, this CDR3 has 23 amino acids. Solely the CDR3 DNA is kept, with 69 bases framed from the first base. CDR1 and CDR2, per the germline V gene, are TSWWSYY and QGS.